One sample yielded the 21 T cell receptor beta chains listed below, sequenced in a study of human thymus T cells. Using immunoSEQ multiplex PCR, the repertoire was profiled, and TCRdb retains in-frame clones only, with some absent. The sample holds roughly 130,000 clones; just under 95% are singletons and the top ten take more than 0.02%. Thymic resections from corrective heart surgery supplied the tissue. The sample consisted of thymus tissue. These receptors came from a boy younger than two with a congenital heart defect but otherwise immunologically healthy.

The chain employs TRBV19 and TRBJ1-2; TRBD1 matches at 10 bases. V gave up 4 bases and J gave up 7 bases; unmatched junction bases: 12. Germline V gives CDR1 LNHDA, CDR2 SQIVND (reference sequence). The CDR3 totals 16 residues. CDR3 protein: CASSTHPRDRGSGYTF. The CDR3 DNA follows: TGTGCCAGTAGTACCCACCCCCGGGACAGGGGTTCTGGCTACACCTTC.

This clone appeared once. The chain employs TRBV2 and TRBJ2-3; D might be TRBD2 (5 bases). Germline V gene lookup returns CDR1 SNHLY and CDR2 FYNNEI. The CDR3 contains 12 residues. V lost 11 bases and J lost 8, with 17 bases in between. CDR3 DNA: TGTGCCGGACTTAGACCCTTCGGTACGCAGTATTTT. This gives the protein CAGLRPFGTQYF.

The V and J genes are TRBV6-6 and TRBJ2-3; 8 bases are shared with TRBD2. The CDR3 is 15 residues long. CDR1 is MNHNY and CDR2 is SVGAGI in the germline V gene (reference sequence). V trimming: 7 bases; J trimming: 4 bases; junction bases outside the gene matches: 10. CDR3 bases: TGTGCCAGCACCGTTAGCGGGGTTGGGTCAGATACGCAGTATTTT. It specifies CASTVSGVGSDTQYF.

V is TRBV14 and J is TRBJ1-2; D may be TRBD1 (5 bases). Trimming took off 5 bases at V and 2 bases at J, with 9 bases between the two ends. Germline V CDR1 and CDR2: SGHDN, FVKESK. This CDR3 contains 13 residues. The CDR3 sequence: CASSTGGNYGYTF. The DNA for the CDR3 is TGTGCCAGCAGCACTGGGGGGAACTATGGCTACACCTTC. Looking up the rest from reference TRBV14 and TRBJ1-2 gives the full variable domain: EAGVTQFPSHSVIEKGQTVTLRCDPISGHDNLYWYRRVMGKEIKFLLHFVKESKQDESGMPNNRFLAERTGGTYSTLKVQPAELEDSGVYFCASSTGGNYGYTFGSGTRLTVV.

The chain recombines TRBV9 with TRBJ2-4; 10 positions agree with TRBD1. Germline assignment: CDR1 SGDLS and CDR2 YYNGEE. Germline trimming cut 4 bases from V and 3 bases from J; bases unmatched to any gene: 10. CDR3 length: 17 amino acids. CDR3 nucleotide sequence: TGTGCCAGCAGCCCGCGACAGGGGGCAGGGGACAAAAACATTCAGTACTTC. Its protein is CASSPRQGAGDKNIQYF.

This chain connects TRBV5-4 to TRBJ1-1; tentatively, D is TRBD1 (5 bases). The V end lost 2 bases, the J end lost 4 bases, and 15 bases lay between the germline ends. This CDR3 has 15 residues. Germline assignment: CDR1 SGHNT and CDR2 YYREEE (reference sequence). The CDR3 loop is CASSLSKGASTEAFF. In nucleotides, the CDR3 is TGTGCCAGCAGCTTATCTAAAGGGGCTAGCACTGAAGCTTTCTTT. The full variable domain, its missing parts supplied by reference TRBV5-4 and TRBJ1-1, is ETGVTQSPTHLIKTRGQQVTLRCSSQSGHNTVSWYQQALGQGPQFIFQYYREEENGRGNFPPRFSGLQFPNYSSELNVNALELDDSALYLCASSLSKGASTEAFFGQGTRLTVV.

V and J are TRBV5-1 and TRBJ1-3, with D maybe TRBD1 (5 bases). V was pared by 4 bases and J by 2 bases, with 13 bases between. Germline assignment: CDR1 SGHRS and CDR2 YFSETQ. The CDR3 totals 15 residues. The CDR3 bases are TGCGCCAGCAGCCTGGAGGGACTCCCTGGAAACACCATATATTTT. This gives the protein CASSLEGLPGNTIYF.

The genes are TRBV27 and TRBJ1-1; 8 bases map to TRBD1. Germline CDR1 is MNHEY and CDR2 is SMNVEV (reference sequence). This CDR3 has 15 residues. Trimming cost V 0 bases and J 3 bases; bases outside gene matches: 3. CDR3 protein: CASSLSQGGHTEAFF. DNA of the CDR3: TGTGCCAGCAGTTTATCACAGGGGGGCCACACTGAAGCTTTCTTT.

This chain links TRBV19 with TRBJ2-7; 10 nucleotides match TRBD2. Germline loops: CDR1 LNHDA, CDR2 SQIVND (reference sequence). There are 16 residues in the CDR3. The V and J ends lost 5 bases and 3 bases, in that order; junction bases with no gene match: 10. CDR3 in DNA: TGTGCCAGTAGTCCCCGGGGTAGCGGGGGGATCTACGAGCAGTACTTC. It specifies CASSPRGSGGIYEQYF. The full variable domain, in which reference TRBV19 and TRBJ2-7 provide the parts outside the CDR3, is DGGITQSPKYLFRKEGQNVTLSCEQNLNHDAMYWYRQDPGQGLRLIYYSQIVNDFQKGDIAEGYSVSREKKESFPLTVTSAQKNPTAFYLCASSPRGSGGIYEQYFGPGTRLTVT.

The gene calls are TRBV6-6 and TRBJ1-3, with D uncertain. The germline V gene encodes CDR1 MNHNY and CDR2 SVGAGI (reference sequence). The CDR3 length is 13 residues. V was cut by 10 bases and J by 0 bases, with 10 bases left in between. CDR3 protein: CATRPSSGNTIYF. The CDR3 DNA is TGTGCCACCCGCCCGAGCTCTGGAAACACCATATATTTT.

The chain uses TRBV5-1 and TRBJ2-3; the D gene is possibly TRBD2 (6 bases). Trimming removed 4 bases at V and 2 bases at J, with 14 bases between. Looked up from germline, CDR1 is SGHRS and CDR2 is YFSETQ. The CDR3 runs 15 residues. CDR3 loop: CASSHRDSPTDTQYF. The CDR3, as DNA: TGCGCCAGCAGCCACCGGGACTCCCCCACAGATACGCAGTATTTT.

This rearrangement joins TRBV7-2 to TRBJ1-6, with unresolved D. CDR3 length: 15 residues. Germline CDR1 SGHTA, CDR2 FQGNSA. Deletions cut 2 bases from V and 0 bases from J, with 5 bases between. The CDR3 DNA sequence: TGTGCCAGCAGCTTATCGAGCTCCTATAATTCACCCCTCCACTTT. Its protein product is CASSLSSSYNSPLHF.

The chain has TRBV4-1 and TRBJ1-1; tentative D call: TRBD1 (6 bases). This CDR3 is built from 17 residues. The V gene's germline CDR1 is MGHRA and CDR2 YSYEKL. Trimming removed 5 bases at V and 0 bases at J, with 19 bases between. CDR3 sequence (DNA): TGCGCCAGCAGCGGGCCACCCAGGGGACCGATGAACACTGAAGCTTTCTTT. It yields the protein CASSGPPRGPMNTEAFF.

The chain links TRBV5-1 to TRBJ2-2; the match to TRBD1 covers 8 bases. Germline V gene sequence: CDR1 SGHRS, CDR2 YFSETQ. This CDR3 is built from 18 residues. The J segment lost 5 bases and the V segment lost 5 bases, leaving 17 bases of the junction unmatched. CDR3 nucleotide sequence: TGCGCCAGCAGAGGGGGACAGGCAGTGGATAATCTTACCGGGGAGCTGTTTTTT. Amino acid sequence: CASRGGQAVDNLTGELFF.

The chain employs TRBV9 and TRBJ2-5; D may be TRBD1 or TRBD2 (5 bases each). Germline lookup yields CDR1 SGDLS and CDR2 YYNGEE. The CDR3 covers 15 residues. Between the trimmed V and J ends, which lost 3 bases and 5 bases, there was a span of 17 bases. CDR3 nucleotide sequence: TGTGCCAGCAGCGCACCTCGGGACCGTCCGGAGACCCAGTACTTC. It yields the protein CASSAPRDRPETQYF.

The chain carries TRBV30 and TRBJ1-4, with D uncertain. Trimming cost V 5 bases and J 7 bases, with 17 bases left between them. The CDR3 loop spans 14 amino acids. CDR1 GTSNPN and CDR2 SVGIG come from the germline V gene (reference sequence). CDR3 amino acids: CAWSFGGGGEKLFF. For the CDR3, the DNA is TGTGCCTGGTCATTCGGCGGCGGAGGTGAAAAACTGTTTTTT.

The V gene is TRBV2, the J gene TRBJ2-1; D unresolved. The CDR3 is made up of 15 amino acids. CDR1 and CDR2 (germline): SNHLY, FYNNEI. Trimming took off 3 bases at V and 3 bases at J, with 12 bases between the two ends. The DNA for the CDR3 is TGTGCCAGCAGTGATCTGGGTTTTTACTACAATGAGCAGTTCTTC. This gives the protein CASSDLGFYYNEQFF.

This clone was recorded only once. V is TRBV28 and J is TRBJ1-5; D is possibly TRBD1 (6 bases). The CDR3 covers 14 residues. Germline V gene lookup returns CDR1 MDHEN and CDR2 SYDVKM. Between the trimmed V and J ends, which lost 4 bases and 3 bases, there was a span of 10 bases. CDR3 sequence (DNA): TGTGCCAGCAGTTGGGGGCCCTACAATCAGCCCCAGCATTTT. This translates into CASSWGPYNQPQHF. Filled out from reference TRBV28 and TRBJ1-5, the complete variable domain reads DVKVTQSSRYLVKRTGEKVFLECVQDMDHENMFWYRQDPGLGLRLIYFSYDVKMKEKGDIPEGYSVSREKKERFSLILESASTNQTSMYLCASSWGPYNQPQHFGDGTRLSIL.

This CDR3 is CASSLSFRESFVDTEAFF. CDR3 in DNA: TGCGCCAGCAGCTTGAGTTTCAGGGAGTCGTTTGTTGACACTGAAGCTTTCTTT. The rearrangement joins TRBV5-1 to TRBJ1-1; D possibly corresponds to TRBD1 (5 bases). The V gene's germline CDR1 is SGHRS and CDR2 YFSETQ. The CDR3 covers 18 residues. The V end lost 1 base, the J end lost 3 bases, and 22 bases lay between the germline ends.

The chain couples TRBV9 to TRBJ1-1; possibly TRBD1 for D (6 bases). V dropped 4 bases and J dropped 3 bases, with 13 bases sitting between them. This CDR3 is built from 14 residues. The germline CDR1 and CDR2 sequences are SGDLS and YYNGEE. The CDR3 DNA sequence: TGTGCCAGCAGCCCCGGGAAGGGGGACACTGAAGCTTTCTTT. This gives the protein CASSPGKGDTEAFF.

The rearrangement links TRBV19 to TRBJ1-5, with 12 bases that match TRBD1. Unmatched junction bases numbered 12, after V lost 5 bases and J lost 1 base. Germline assignment: CDR1 LNHDA and CDR2 SQIVND (reference sequence). The CDR3 totals 19 residues. DNA of the CDR3: TGTGCCAGTAGTGGGCGAGGGACAGGGGGCTTAGGAAGCAATCAGCCCCAGCATTTT. It encodes CASSGRGTGGLGSNQPQHF. Full variable domain (outside the CDR3, taken from reference TRBV19 and TRBJ1-5): DGGITQSPKYLFRKEGQNVTLSCEQNLNHDAMYWYRQDPGQGLRLIYYSQIVNDFQKGDIAEGYSVSREKKESFPLTVTSAQKNPTAFYLCASSGRGTGGLGSNQPQHFGDGTRLSIL.